The 21 T cell receptor beta chains below were found in one sample sequenced in a study of lymphopenia after photon versus proton radiotherapy. Measured with immunoSEQ multiplex PCR; TCRdb has only the in-frame clones, and not every one. The sample consists of 65,000 to 70,000 clones, approximately 91% of them appearing once. This material consisted of peripheral blood, taken from a patient treated with photon-based radiotherapy. Source of these receptors: a woman between 65 and 79 years old with pancreatic cancer.

DNA of the CDR3: TGTGCCAGCAGTTTAAAATCAATTGGCTACACCTTC. Protein: CASSLKSIGYTF. The V and J genes are TRBV28 and TRBJ1-2, with no clear D. CDR1 and CDR2 (germline): MDHEN, SYDVKM. The CDR3 runs to 12 residues. Trimming stripped 2 bases from V and 7 bases from J, with 8 bases between.

This sequence joins TRBV19 and TRBJ2-2, with 11 bases aligning to TRBD2. The CDR3 extends over 19 amino acids. Germline CDR1 and CDR2: LNHDA and SQIVND (reference sequence). Losses at the gene ends were 4 bases for V and 1 base for J; bases not matched to a gene: 11. CDR3 nucleotide sequence: TGTGCCAGTAGTACCCACCTTAGCGGGAGGGCCTTGAACACCGGGGAGCTGTTTTTT. Translated: CASSTHLSGRALNTGELFF. Full variable domain (rest looked up from reference TRBV19 and TRBJ2-2): DGGITQSPKYLFRKEGQNVTLSCEQNLNHDAMYWYRQDPGQGLRLIYYSQIVNDFQKGDIAEGYSVSREKKESFPLTVTSAQKNPTAFYLCASSTHLSGRALNTGELFFGEGSRLTVL.

In this sample, this clone turned up once. The chain uses TRBV6-1 and TRBJ2-7; TRBD2 might be the D (6 bases). The V end lost 5 bases, the J end lost 2 bases, and 13 bases lay between the germline ends. The CDR3 has 14 residues. The germline gives CDR1 MNHNS, CDR2 SASEGT. This CDR3 reads CASSNSGGAYEQYF. The DNA for the CDR3 is TGTGCCAGCAGTAATAGCGGAGGGGCCTACGAGCAGTACTTC.

The J gene is TRBJ2-3, the V gene TRBV4-2, with D possibly being TRBD2 (6 bases). From germline, CDR1 is LGHNA and CDR2 YNFKEQ. This CDR3 is 16 amino acids long. The germline V and J ends were trimmed by 4 bases and 2 bases, with 16 bases remaining between them. DNA for the CDR3: TGTGCCAGCAGCCGCTCGGGAGATCCACACACAGATACGCAGTATTTT. As protein: CASSRSGDPHTDTQYF.

The rearrangement uses TRBV19 and TRBJ2-3; D not resolved. V was shortened by 1 base and J by 2 bases, with 13 bases between the two germline ends. The germline V gene has CDR1 LNHDA and CDR2 SQIVND (reference sequence). The CDR3 totals 16 residues. The CDR3 coding sequence is TGTGCCAGTAGTATAGGTGAAGCAACCGCCACAGATACGCAGTATTTT. This codes for CASSIGEATATDTQYF.

J is TRBJ2-5 and V is TRBV18, with D perhaps assigned TRBD1 or TRBD2 (5 bases each). Trimming removed 6 bases from V and 5 bases from J, with 10 bases in between. This CDR3 contains 12 residues. Per germline, CDR1 KGHSH and CDR2 LQKENI. The CDR3 region is CASSVGDETQYF. The CDR3 DNA reads as TGTGCCAGCTCCGTGGGGGATGAGACCCAGTACTTC.

This chain links TRBV14 with TRBJ2-7, with 10 bases fitting TRBD1. This CDR3 comprises 15 residues. The germline V gene encodes CDR1 SGHDN and CDR2 FVKESK. Unmatched junction bases numbered 11, after V lost 8 bases and J lost 4 bases. The CDR3 is CASGNSGTGDYEQYF. The DNA of the CDR3 is TGTGCCAGCGGAAATTCCGGGACAGGGGATTACGAGCAGTACTTC. Full variable domain (missing parts from reference TRBV14 and TRBJ2-7): EAGVTQFPSHSVIEKGQTVTLRCDPISGHDNLYWYRRVMGKEIKFLLHFVKESKQDESGMPNNRFLAERTGGTYSTLKVQPAELEDSGVYFCASGNSGTGDYEQYFGPGTRLTVT.

A single count supports this clone. The gene calls are TRBV7-2 and TRBJ2-1; perhaps TRBD2 as D (7 bases). The V end was cut by 2 bases, the J end by 7 bases, with 21 bases between. This CDR3 has 17 amino acids. Germline values: CDR1 SGHTA, CDR2 FQGNSA. DNA for the CDR3: TGTGCCAGCAGCTTAAATCCCCGGGGGGCAGGAGGAAATGAGCAGTTCTTC. The encoded protein is CASSLNPRGAGGNEQFF.

The V and J genes are TRBV5-1 and TRBJ2-5; 13 nucleotides agree with TRBD2. The junction had 2 bases not matched to a gene; V was cut back by 3 bases and J by 3 bases. The CDR3 sequence is 15 residues long. From germline, CDR1 is SGHRS and CDR2 YFSETQ. This CDR3 is CASSSGTSGKETQYF. Here the CDR3 DNA reads TGCGCCAGCAGCTCCGGGACTAGCGGGAAAGAGACCCAGTACTTC.

The rearrangement links TRBV19 to TRBJ2-7; D possibly corresponds to TRBD2 (5 bases). The CDR3 consists of 14 residues. Deletions cut 4 bases from V and 2 bases from J, with 12 bases between. CDR1 LNHDA and CDR2 SQIVND come from the germline V gene (reference sequence). CDR3 bases: TGTGCCAGTAGTAGTCAGCCCGGGGCCTACGAGCAGTACTTC. Residues: CASSSQPGAYEQYF.

The chain links TRBV30 to TRBJ2-1, with D possibly called TRBD1 or TRBD2 (5 bases each). The length of the CDR3 is 14 residues. CDR1 is GTSNPN, CDR2 SVGIG, per germline (reference sequence). V gave up 2 bases and J gave up 6 bases, with 14 bases separating them. CDR3 sequence (DNA): TGTGCCTGGAGTCTAGAGTCGAGGGGCAATGAGCAGTTCTTC. Translation gives CAWSLESRGNEQFF. Full variable domain (missing parts from reference TRBV30 and TRBJ2-1): SQTIHQWPATLVQPVGSPLSLECTVEGTSNPNLYWYRQAAGRGLQLLFYSVGIGQISSEVPQNLSASRPQDRQFILSSKKLLLSDSGFYLCAWSLESRGNEQFFGPGTRLTVL.

The rearrangement uses TRBV7-2 and TRBJ2-7; maybe TRBD2 (6 bases). CDR1 and CDR2 (germline): SGHTA, FQGNSA. With 11 bases removed from V and 3 bases from J, the gap between germline ends came to 14 bases. This CDR3 region has 12 residues. The DNA for the CDR3 is TGTGCCTCATCGCGGGGTGGCTACGAGCAGTACTTC. This translates into CASSRGGYEQYF.

The rearrangement links TRBV14 to TRBJ1-2; no reliable D call. The germline gives CDR1 SGHDN, CDR2 FVKESK. V lost 1 base and J 0 bases, leaving 15 bases between the germline ends. The CDR3 totals 17 residues. DNA for the CDR3: TGTGCCAGCAGCCAAGTATTAGAGGGTGGCTCTAACTATGGCTACACCTTC. Translating gives CASSQVLEGGSNYGYTF.

The chain recombines TRBV7-9 with TRBJ1-4, with a weak D call TRBD1 (6 bases). Germline V gene lookup returns CDR1 SEHNR and CDR2 FQNEAQ (reference sequence). Trimming took 3 bases from V and 8 from J, leaving 16 bases between them. CDR3 length equals 15 residues. CDR3 region: CASSLHAGAQEKLFF. The CDR3 coding sequence is TGTGCCAGCAGCTTGCACGCAGGGGCGCAGGAAAAACTGTTTTTT.

This sequence joins TRBV7-3 and TRBJ2-3; weak D call: TRBD1 (7 bases). Germline loops: CDR1 SGHTA, CDR2 FQGTGA. The CDR3 has 15 residues. Trimming pared 2 bases from V and 3 bases from J, leaving 12 bases between. CDR3 region: CASSLGGGHTDTQYF. The DNA of the CDR3 is TGTGCCAGCAGCTTAGGAGGGGGCCATACAGATACGCAGTATTTT.

CDR3 sequence reads: CSVDRAHNEQFF. DNA of the CDR3: TGCAGCGTTGACAGGGCCCACAATGAGCAGTTCTTC. The chain couples TRBV29-1 to TRBJ2-1; D may be TRBD1 (5 bases). V lost 3 bases to trimming and J lost 5 bases, with 8 bases between them. The CDR3 loop spans 12 amino acids. CDR1 and CDR2 (germline): SQVTM, ANQGSEA.

This clone was detected only once. The rearrangement uses TRBV19 and TRBJ2-5, with D possibly being TRBD1 (6 bases). Trimming took off 5 bases at V and 2 bases at J, with 12 bases between the two ends. The V gene's germline CDR1 is LNHDA and CDR2 SQIVND (reference sequence). CDR3 length: 14 residues. The CDR3 nucleotides are TGTGCCAGTAGTGGCCTGGACAGTCAAGAGACCCAGTACTTC. Its translation is CASSGLDSQETQYF.

The genes are TRBV6-6 and TRBJ1-2; D unresolved. Trimming pared 7 bases from V and 8 bases from J, leaving 20 bases between. From germline, CDR1 is MNHNY and CDR2 SVGAGI (reference sequence). This CDR3 spans 14 amino acids. This CDR3 reads CASNPKSGLGGYTF. The CDR3 coding sequence is TGTGCCAGCAACCCCAAATCGGGCCTAGGAGGCTACACCTTC.

V usage is TRBV7-8 and J usage is TRBJ2-3; D gene unclear. The CDR3 runs to 13 residues. In germline, CDR1 is SGHVS, CDR2 FQNEAQ. Trimming left V 5 bases short and J 3 bases short, with 9 bases between. The CDR3 nucleotides read TGTGCCAGCAGCGCCACAGCAACAGATACGCAGTATTTT. This translates into CASSATATDTQYF.

Only one count was recorded for this clone. The gene calls are TRBV19 and TRBJ2-1; 10 bases agree with TRBD2. The V and J ends lost 0 bases and 10 bases, in that order; junction bases with no gene match: 9. This CDR3 is 16 amino acids long. The germline CDR1 and CDR2 sequences are LNHDA and SQIVND (reference sequence). The CDR3 is CASSIDPGTSVWEQFF. In DNA form, the CDR3 reads TGTGCCAGTAGTATAGATCCTGGGACTAGCGTTTGGGAGCAGTTCTTC. The full variable domain, with the rest looked up from reference TRBV19 and TRBJ2-1, is DGGITQSPKYLFRKEGQNVTLSCEQNLNHDAMYWYRQDPGQGLRLIYYSQIVNDFQKGDIAEGYSVSREKKESFPLTVTSAQKNPTAFYLCASSIDPGTSVWEQFFGPGTRLTVL.

The chain combines TRBV13 with TRBJ2-7; 8 nucleotides agree with TRBD2. The CDR3 length is 17 residues. Germline trimming cut 0 bases from V and 2 bases from J; bases unmatched to any gene: 9. Germline V gives CDR1 PRHDT, CDR2 FYEKMQ (reference sequence). The CDR3 bases are TGTGCCAGCAGCTTAGGCCCACTAGCGGACCCTGCCTACGAGCAGTACTTC. Translating gives CASSLGPLADPAYEQYF.